Below are 23 T cell receptor beta chains sequenced from a single sample in a study of T cell changes during pregnancy in multiple sclerosis. The assay was immunoSEQ multiplex PCR, and TCRdb's table has in-frame clones only and misses some. The profile shows 70,000 or so clones, about 90% of them singletons. The sequencing used CD4+ T cells from peripheral blood mononuclear cells, collected after pregnancy. The receptors come from a female donor with multiple sclerosis, enrolled in a pregnancy study.

This rearrangement joins TRBV7-3 to TRBJ2-7; TRBD1 aligns across 7 bases. The germline V gene encodes CDR1 SGHTA and CDR2 FQGTGA. The CDR3 runs to 15 residues. Trimming removed 5 bases from V and 4 bases from J; junction bases left unmatched: 11. As DNA, the CDR3 is TGTGCCAGCAGCCGCCGGGACAGACGGGCATACGAGCAGTACTTC. It translates to CASSRRDRRAYEQYF.

The chain combines TRBV9 with TRBJ2-3, with 8 bases that match TRBD1. CDR3 length equals 16 residues. In germline, CDR1 is SGDLS, CDR2 YYNGEE. V lost 3 bases and J lost 1; bases outside the gene matches: 7. In DNA form, the CDR3 reads TGTGCCAGCAGCGCCTTCGGGACAGGACGCACAGATACGCAGTATTTT. It encodes CASSAFGTGRTDTQYF.

The rearrangement links TRBV30 to TRBJ2-1; possible D gene TRBD2, 6 bases. The CDR3 length is 13 residues. CDR1 and CDR2 (germline): GTSNPN, SVGIG (reference sequence). Trimming shortened V by 8 bases and J by 6 bases, and 17 bases separated the two germline ends. CDR3 DNA: TGTGCCAGCACGGGGGAGCCGGGCAATGAGCAGTTCTTC. It codes for CASTGEPGNEQFF.

This chain connects TRBV7-3 to TRBJ1-1; tentative D call: TRBD1 (5 bases). The V gene's germline CDR1 is SGHTA and CDR2 FQGTGA. Trimming removed 4 bases from V and 4 bases from J, with 13 bases in between. The CDR3 contains 14 residues. CDR3 loop: CASSYQGVSTEAFF. The CDR3 DNA reads as TGTGCCAGCAGCTATCAGGGTGTGAGCACTGAAGCTTTCTTT. The variable domain in full, completed from reference TRBV7-3 and TRBJ1-1, reads GAGVSQTPSNKVTEKGKYVELRCDPISGHTALYWYRQSLGQGPEFLIYFQGTGAADDSGLPNDRFFAVRPEGSVSTLKIQRTERGDSAVYLCASSYQGVSTEAFFGQGTRLTVV.

The chain employs TRBV6-1 and TRBJ2-7; TRBD1 matches at 8 bases. V lost 7 bases and J lost 2; bases outside the gene matches: 7. Germline CDR1 MNHNS, CDR2 SASEGT. CDR3 length: 14 residues. CDR3 in amino acids: CASTRQGTTYEQYF. The CDR3 DNA reads as TGTGCCAGCACCCGACAGGGGACCACCTACGAGCAGTACTTC.

The chain is built from TRBV2 and TRBJ2-1; 10 positions match TRBD2. The junction had 4 bases not matched to a gene; V was cut back by 10 bases and J by 4 bases. The germline V gene has CDR1 SNHLY and CDR2 FYNNEI. The length of the CDR3 is 13 residues. The CDR3 region is CATRLAGYNEQFF. As DNA, the CDR3 is TGTGCCACCAGACTAGCGGGTTACAATGAGCAGTTCTTC.

This rearrangement joins TRBV7-8 to TRBJ2-7, with TRBD1 as a possible D gene (6 bases). The V gene lost 5 bases and the J gene lost 6 bases, with 17 bases spanning the gap. The CDR3 loop spans 14 amino acids. Germline-derived CDR1 and CDR2 are SGHVS and FQNEAQ. As DNA, the CDR3 is TGTGCCAGCAGCCTCAAAGTGGGGGCCGGCGAGCAGTACTTC. Translating gives CASSLKVGAGEQYF.

V usage is TRBV6-6 and J usage is TRBJ2-2; D perhaps matches TRBD2 (6 bases). CDR3 size: 13 residues. In germline, CDR1 is MNHNY, CDR2 SVGAGI (reference sequence). Trimming pared 6 bases from V and 6 bases from J, leaving 11 bases between. This CDR3 is CASSPEGAGELFF. For the CDR3, the DNA is TGTGCCAGCAGCCCGGAGGGCGCCGGGGAGCTGTTTTTT.

The chain has TRBV2 and TRBJ2-2, with 14 nucleotides matching TRBD2. There are 14 residues in the CDR3. Germline-derived CDR1 and CDR2 are SNHLY and FYNNEI. V gave up 8 bases and J gave up 9 bases; unmatched junction bases: 5. The CDR3 is CASGGLAGGRELFF. CDR3 DNA: TGTGCCAGCGGAGGACTAGCGGGAGGCCGGGAGCTGTTTTTT.

The V and J genes are TRBV27 and TRBJ2-2, with 11 bases that match TRBD1. After removal of 1 base from V and 6 bases from J, the junction contained 4 bases not matched to a gene. The V gene's germline CDR1 is MNHEY and CDR2 SMNVEV (reference sequence). The CDR3 consists of 16 residues. Here the CDR3 reads CASSLWGTGGAGELFF. CDR3 coding DNA: TGTGCCAGCAGTTTATGGGGGACAGGGGGTGCCGGGGAGCTGTTTTTT.

CDR3 nucleotides: TGTGCCAGCAGCCCTCCAGGGGCTCGGTACGAGCAGTACTTC. Residues: CASSPPGARYEQYF. The genes are TRBV28 and TRBJ2-7, with D maybe TRBD1 (6 bases). The CDR3 extends over 14 amino acids. Per germline, CDR1 MDHEN and CDR2 SYDVKM. V shed 6 bases and J shed 4 bases, with 16 bases lying between them.

The sample holds a few counts of this clone. The genes are TRBV5-1 and TRBJ1-1, with a tentative D call TRBD1 (5 bases). The CDR3 covers 14 residues. Germline CDR1 reads SGHRS; CDR2 reads YFSETQ. V lost 2 bases and J 2 bases, leaving 10 bases between the germline ends. The CDR3 here is CASSFEGANTEAFF. In DNA, the CDR3 is TGCGCCAGCAGCTTTGAAGGGGCCAACACTGAAGCTTTCTTT.

The rearrangement links TRBV30 to TRBJ2-1; 14 nucleotides match TRBD2. V was clipped by 2 bases and J by 6 bases; unmatched bases: 9. The CDR3 is 17 amino acids. The germline V gene has CDR1 GTSNPN and CDR2 SVGIG (reference sequence). Written as DNA, the CDR3 is TGTGCCTGGAGTAAGAGACTAGCGGGAGGGCCGCTCAATGAGCAGTTCTTC. It yields the protein CAWSKRLAGGPLNEQFF.

In its sample, this clone was seen once. This chain uses TRBV27 with TRBJ1-1, with D perhaps matching TRBD1 (6 bases). The CDR3 covers 19 residues. V lost 5 bases, J lost 0 bases, and 25 bases lay in between. Germline CDR1 and CDR2: MNHEY and SMNVEV (reference sequence). In nucleotides, the CDR3 is TGTGCCAGCAGTCCGCGTCCGGGACACCTAATGGGCATGAACACTGAAGCTTTCTTT. Encoded protein: CASSPRPGHLMGMNTEAFF.

The V call is TRBV27, the J call TRBJ2-7, with TRBD2 identical over 10 bases. Germline CDR1 is MNHEY and CDR2 is SMNVEV (reference sequence). There are 15 residues in the CDR3. J lost 2 bases, V lost 5 bases, and 6 bases had no gene match. The CDR3 DNA reads as TGTGCCAGCAGTCCGGGACTAGCGCTCACCTACGAGCAGTACTTC. Its protein is CASSPGLALTYEQYF.

The V gene is TRBV28, the J gene TRBJ2-7, with D perhaps matching TRBD2 (6 bases). This CDR3 is 13 amino acids long. CDR1 is MDHEN and CDR2 is SYDVKM in the germline V gene. Trimming stripped 3 bases from V and 6 bases from J, with 12 bases between. The CDR3 region is CASSLGGTSEQYF. The CDR3 nucleotides are TGTGCCAGCAGTTTGGGGGGAACGAGCGAGCAGTACTTC.

This clone was detected only once. The chain has TRBV30 and TRBJ2-7, with D tentatively TRBD1 (5 bases). The CDR3 is made up of 14 amino acids. Trimming removed 0 bases from V and 3 bases from J, with 12 bases in between. CDR1 and CDR2 from the germline V gene are GTSNPN and SVGIG (reference sequence). CDR3 DNA: TGTGCCTGGAGTGTCCAGGGTGTGGGCTACGAGCAGTACTTC. Its translation is CAWSVQGVGYEQYF.

The CDR3 DNA is TGTGCCATACAGGGACAGGATCAGCCCCAGCATTTT. Its protein is CAIQGQDQPQHF. The chain uses TRBV10-3 and TRBJ1-5, with 8 positions matching TRBD1. Trimming at V came to 9 bases and at J to 5 bases, leaving 3 bases not matched to a gene. CDR3 size: 12 residues. The germline gives CDR1 ENHRY, CDR2 SYGVKD.

J is TRBJ2-3 and V is TRBV9; the match to TRBD2 covers 15 bases. V was clipped by 0 bases and J by 4 bases; unmatched bases: 6. CDR1 is SGDLS and CDR2 is YYNGEE in the germline V gene. The CDR3 consists of 18 residues. The CDR3: CASSVEGLAGGLADTQYF. Written as DNA, the CDR3 is TGTGCCAGCAGCGTAGAGGGACTAGCGGGGGGACTCGCAGATACGCAGTATTTT.

This chain uses TRBV30 with TRBJ1-4; D perhaps matches TRBD1 (5 bases). Trimming took 0 bases from V and 8 from J, leaving 13 bases between them. This CDR3 has 14 residues. Germline-derived CDR1 and CDR2 are GTSNPN and SVGIG (reference sequence). The CDR3 here is CAWSVNRGGEKLFF. The CDR3 DNA follows: TGTGCCTGGAGTGTAAATAGGGGAGGGGAAAAACTGTTTTTT.

This chain uses TRBV7-9 with TRBJ1-1; D not certain. Germline V lookup: CDR1 SEHNR, CDR2 FQNEAQ (reference sequence). The CDR3 totals 13 residues. V was trimmed by 3 bases and J by 3 bases, leaving 8 bases between them. The CDR3 loop reads CASSLSGDTEAFF. DNA for the CDR3: TGTGCCAGCAGCTTGTCCGGGGACACTGAAGCTTTCTTT.

This sequence joins TRBV9 and TRBJ2-2; a weak D match, TRBD2 (6 bases). This CDR3 has 16 amino acids. Germline values: CDR1 SGDLS, CDR2 YYNGEE. V lost 0 bases and J lost 1, with 10 bases in between. DNA for the CDR3: TGTGCCAGCAGCGTAGGAGAGGGAGGGAACACCGGGGAGCTGTTTTTT. As protein: CASSVGEGGNTGELFF.

The V and J genes are TRBV4-2 and TRBJ2-7; 11 bases are shared with TRBD2. This CDR3 region has 16 residues. Trimming cost V 3 bases and J 4 bases; bases outside gene matches: 8. Germline V gene lookup returns CDR1 LGHNA and CDR2 YNFKEQ. The CDR3 is CASSQELAGGGYEQYF. In DNA form, the CDR3 reads TGTGCCAGCAGCCAGGAATTAGCGGGAGGGGGGTACGAGCAGTACTTC.